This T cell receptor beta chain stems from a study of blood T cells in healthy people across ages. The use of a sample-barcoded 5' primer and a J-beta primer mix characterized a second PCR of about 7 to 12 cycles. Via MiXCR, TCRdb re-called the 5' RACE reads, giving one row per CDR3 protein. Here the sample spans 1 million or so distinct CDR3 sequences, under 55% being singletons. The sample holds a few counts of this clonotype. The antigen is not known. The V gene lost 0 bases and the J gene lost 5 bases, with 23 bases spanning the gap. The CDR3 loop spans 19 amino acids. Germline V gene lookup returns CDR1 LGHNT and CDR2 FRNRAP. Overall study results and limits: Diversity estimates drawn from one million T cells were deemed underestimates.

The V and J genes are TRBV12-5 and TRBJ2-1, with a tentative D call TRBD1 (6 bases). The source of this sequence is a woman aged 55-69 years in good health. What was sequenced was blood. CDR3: CASGLVGRGFKPPDNEQFF. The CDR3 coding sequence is TGTGCTAGTGGTTTGGTAGGCAGGGGTTTTAAACCCCCGGACAATGAGCAGTTCTTC. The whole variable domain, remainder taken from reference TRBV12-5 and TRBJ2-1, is DARVTQTPRHKVTEMGQEVTMRCQPILGHNTVFWYRQTMMQGLELLAYFRNRAPLDDSGMPKDRFSAEMPDATLATLKIQPSEPRDSAVYFCASGLVGRGFKPPDNEQFFGPGTRLTVL.